The clone carrying this TCR beta chain occurred a few times. The antigen remains unidentified. This sample stems from a study of cytomegalovirus exposure and HLA in healthy donors. Points from the study as a whole: With further analysis later on, most CMV-associated TCR beta chains appeared HLA-restricted. In presence/absence analyses, roughly uniform sequencing depth across donors was assumed.

13 Jbeta primers and 60 Vbeta primers were used for the PCR. As handled by the study authors: Approximately 9.9 million shared chains were among the 80 million or so unique TCR beta chains that a later analysis counted. Data came from immunoSEQ multiplex PCR; TCRdb stores just in-frame clones and leaves some out. That table furnishes V, J and clone size, whereas the DNA furnished D and trimming. Of over 150,000 clones in the sample, 79% were seen once. Per the germline V gene, CDR1 is SEHNR and CDR2 is FQNEAQ (reference sequence). V lost 6 bases and J lost 6; bases outside the gene matches: 5. The CDR3 loop spans 14 amino acids.

Sequencing was performed on PBMCs. This TCR came from a man aged 30 to 39 in good health and CMV-seropositive. V usage is TRBV7-9 and J usage is TRBJ2-5; TRBD2 matches at 12 bases. In DNA form, the CDR3 reads TGTGCCAGCAGTTCTAGCGGGAGGGAGAAGACCCAGTACTTC. This encodes CASSSSGREKTQYF.